The 24 T cell receptor beta chains below were found in one sample sequenced in a study of T cell repertoires in cytomegalovirus infection. These receptors' targets are unknown. TCRdb recomputed calls from the reads with MiXCR, one row per CDR3 protein. The table includes 550,000 to 850,000 distinct CDR3 sequences, 30% to 40% detected once. The sequences come from cultured PBMCs, collected from culture after CMV antigen stimulation. The receptors were sampled from a human donor in good health (CMV status not recorded). Some clones in this sample may be carry-over from other donors' samples.

This chain links TRBV27 with TRBJ2-2; no reliable D call. The germline V gene encodes CDR1 MNHEY and CDR2 SMNVEV (reference sequence). With 7 bases removed from V and 4 bases from J, the gap between germline ends came to 10 bases. This CDR3 region has 13 residues. CDR3 loop: CASTHLSTGELFF. CDR3 bases: TGTGCCAGCACCCACCTAAGCACCGGGGAGCTGTTTTTT.

The chain combines TRBV12-3 or TRBV12-4 with TRBJ1-2; D remains unclear. Trimming pared 7 bases from V and 5 bases from J, leaving 14 bases between. The CDR3 loop spans 13 amino acids. The CDR3 nucleotides are TGTGCCAGCACCCCTCTTTTAGGGTATGGCTACACCTTC. Protein: CASTPLLGYGYTF.

The chain is built from TRBV20-1 and TRBJ1-1; the D is unclear. Germline lookup yields CDR1 DFQATT and CDR2 SNEGSKA (reference sequence). This CDR3 has 17 residues. Trimming took 5 bases from V and 3 from J, leaving 25 bases between them. The CDR3 here is CSAPPARTTRDYTEAFF. The CDR3 DNA reads as TGCAGTGCTCCCCCCGCACGCACCACCAGAGATTACACTGAAGCTTTCTTT.

This clonotype showed up just a few times. J is TRBJ1-5 and V is TRBV2; D gene unclear. The CDR3 spans 14 residues. Trimming shortened V by 2 bases and J by 0 bases, and 5 bases separated the two germline ends. The V gene's germline CDR1 is SNHLY and CDR2 FYNNEI. This CDR3 reads CASSETDSNQPQHF. As DNA, the CDR3 is TGTGCCAGCAGTGAAACAGATAGCAATCAGCCCCAGCATTTT.

V is TRBV20-1 and J is TRBJ1-6; 8 nucleotides align to TRBD1. CDR1 and CDR2 (germline): DFQATT, SNEGSKA (reference sequence). The CDR3 runs to 14 residues. Trimming removed 6 bases from V and 8 bases from J; junction bases left unmatched: 9. The CDR3 DNA reads TGCAGTGCCTCCCGGACAGGGTCTGATTCACCCCTCCACTTT. Translating it yields CSASRTGSDSPLHF.

This clonotype was detected ten times or more. The chain has TRBV7-6 and TRBJ2-7; D could derive from TRBD1 or TRBD2 (5 bases each). Trimming cost V 1 base and J 3 bases, with 10 bases left between them. The CDR3 has 14 residues. Germline CDR1 reads SGHVS; CDR2 reads FNYEAQ. The CDR3 here is CASSLGQGVYEQYF. CDR3 nucleotides: TGTGCCAGCAGCTTAGGGCAGGGAGTCTACGAGCAGTACTTC.

The rearrangement uses TRBV20-1 and TRBJ2-7; 8 nucleotides line up with TRBD1. This CDR3 is 14 amino acids long. The germline CDR1 and CDR2 sequences are DFQATT and SNEGSKA (reference sequence). V lost 4 bases and J lost 3; bases outside the gene matches: 8. CDR3 bases: TGCAGTGCTACTATGACAGGGGAAGTCTACGAGCAGTACTTC. Residues: CSATMTGEVYEQYF.

The chain links TRBV4-2 to TRBJ2-3; a possible D gene is TRBD2 (6 bases). This CDR3 has 13 amino acids. V gave up 8 bases and J gave up 7 bases, with 16 bases separating them. CDR1 LGHNA and CDR2 YNFKEQ come from the germline V gene. The CDR3 protein is CASDLEAGHTQYF. CDR3 nucleotide sequence: TGTGCCAGCGACCTCGAGGCGGGACATACGCAGTATTTT.

This chain links TRBV10-3 with TRBJ2-7, with TRBD2 identical over 15 bases. The CDR3 totals 18 residues. Unmatched junction bases numbered 9, after V lost 4 bases and J lost 2 bases. Germline loops: CDR1 ENHRY, CDR2 SYGVKD. The CDR3, as DNA: TGTGCCATCAGTGGGGGGACAGGACTAGCGGGAGGGGCCTACGAGCAGTACTTC. Translating gives CAISGGTGLAGGAYEQYF.

J is TRBJ2-6 and V is TRBV27; D unclear. Germline CDR1 reads MNHEY; CDR2 reads SMNVEV (reference sequence). The CDR3 contains 16 residues. V lost 7 bases, J lost 4 bases, and 17 bases lay in between. In DNA, the CDR3 is TGTGCCAGCACCTCGGTAGGAGCCGCCGGGGCCAACGTCCTGACTTTC. It translates to CASTSVGAAGANVLTF. Drawing the rest from reference TRBV27 and TRBJ2-6, the complete variable domain is EAQVTQNPRYLITVTGKKLTVTCSQNMNHEYMSWYRQDPGLGLRQIYYSMNVEVTDKGDVPEGYKVSRKEKRNFPLILESPSPNQTSLYFCASTSVGAAGANVLTFGAGSRLTVL.

The rearrangement joins TRBV7-6 to TRBJ2-5; D not certain. V was cut by 2 bases and J by 5 bases, with 12 bases left in between. Germline V gene sequence: CDR1 SGHVS, CDR2 FNYEAQ. The CDR3 extends over 14 amino acids. The CDR3 DNA is TGTGCCAGCAGCTTATTTGTGACAATGGAGACCCAGTACTTC. Its protein product is CASSLFVTMETQYF.

The chain joins TRBV4-1 to TRBJ2-1, with 8 bases aligning to TRBD2. V lost 4 bases, J lost 4 bases, and 6 bases stayed unmatched. Germline V CDR1 and CDR2: MGHRA, YSYEKL. This CDR3 is built from 15 residues. This CDR3 is CASSRQLAEYNEQFF. CDR3 bases: TGCGCCAGCAGCCGACAACTAGCGGAATACAATGAGCAGTTCTTC.

This clonotype was counted between two and nine times. The chain has TRBV6-6 and TRBJ2-5; tentatively, D is TRBD2 (6 bases). With 6 bases removed from V and 1 base from J, the gap between germline ends came to 12 bases. The CDR3 spans 14 residues. CDR1 is MNHNY, CDR2 SVGAGI, per germline (reference sequence). CDR3 bases: TGTGCCAGCAGAAGACGGGAGATCCAAGAGACCCAGTACTTC. It encodes CASRRREIQETQYF.

This clonotype has at least ten counts. The CDR3 is CASSSDRGNSPLHF. DNA for the CDR3: TGTGCCAGCAGCTCTGACAGGGGTAATTCACCCCTCCACTTT. The J gene is TRBJ1-6, the V gene TRBV7-2; 8 bases agree with TRBD1. J was trimmed by 6 bases and V by 4 bases; bases with no gene match: 2. This CDR3 region has 14 residues. Germline CDR1 reads SGHTA; CDR2 reads FQGNSA.

This clonotype showed up just a few times. The chain combines TRBV12-5 with TRBJ2-1, with D possibly TRBD1 on 8 matching bases. This CDR3 comprises 18 residues. CDR1 and CDR2 (germline): LGHNT, FRNRAP. Trimming left V 0 bases short and J 1 base short, with 16 bases between. CDR3 amino acids: CASGLVLGQGGSYNEQFF. CDR3 DNA sequence: TGTGCTAGTGGTTTGGTACTCGGACAGGGAGGGTCCTACAATGAGCAGTTCTTC. Combining the CDR3 with reference TRBV12-5 and TRBJ2-1 gives the whole variable domain DARVTQTPRHKVTEMGQEVTMRCQPILGHNTVFWYRQTMMQGLELLAYFRNRAPLDDSGMPKDRFSAEMPDATLATLKIQPSEPRDSAVYFCASGLVLGQGGSYNEQFFGPGTRLTVL.

This clonotype has ten or more counts. The chain links TRBV7-2 to TRBJ2-3; 11 nucleotides agree with TRBD2. Per germline, CDR1 SGHTA and CDR2 FQGNSA. Trimming took 2 bases from V and 11 from J; bases not matched to a gene: 3. The CDR3 has 13 residues. The chain's CDR3 is CASSLTGTSGQYF. The DNA of the CDR3 is TGTGCCAGCAGCTTAACCGGGACTAGCGGGCAGTATTTT. Combining the CDR3 with reference TRBV7-2 and TRBJ2-3 gives the whole variable domain GAGVSQSPSNKVTEKGKDVELRCDPISGHTALYWYRQSLGQGLEFLIYFQGNSAPDKSGLPSDRFSAERTGGSVSTLTIQRTQQEDSAVYLCASSLTGTSGQYFGPGTRLTVL.

This clonotype showed up just a few times. CDR3: CASSYRATEAFF. CDR3 DNA: TGTGCCAGCAGTTACCGCGCCACTGAAGCTTTCTTT. The rearrangement uses TRBV6-2 or TRBV6-3 and TRBJ1-1; D gene uncertain. Germline CDR1 reads MNHEY; CDR2 reads SVGEGT. This CDR3 has 12 amino acids. Trimming removed 2 bases from V and 4 bases from J, with 5 bases in between.

This clonotype was detected only a few times. The J gene is TRBJ2-7, the V gene TRBV12-3 or TRBV12-4, with D perhaps matching TRBD2 (5 bases). The CDR3 is 15 amino acids. V lost 6 bases and J 2 bases, leaving 17 bases between the germline ends. The chain's CDR3 is CASRQEVGETYEQYF. Here the CDR3 DNA reads TGTGCCAGCAGACAAGAGGTCGGGGAGACCTACGAGCAGTACTTC.

The rearrangement links TRBV7-1 to TRBJ1-2; D gene uncertain. TRBV7-1 is an open reading frame, and its role is uncertain. This CDR3 is 14 amino acids long. V was trimmed by 5 bases and J by 0 bases, leaving 10 bases between them. The CDR3 sequence is CASSQTGTNYGYTF. Here the CDR3 DNA reads TGTGCCAGCAGCCAAACGGGGACTAACTATGGCTACACCTTC.

The sample holds many counts of this clonotype. The chain carries TRBV7-2 and TRBJ2-7, with 11 nucleotides matching TRBD2. V shed 3 bases, J shed 3 bases, and the junction held 1 base outside the gene matches. Germline V lookup: CDR1 SGHTA, CDR2 FQGNSA. The CDR3 contains 14 residues. CDR3 amino acids: CASSFLAGGYEQYF. The CDR3 DNA sequence: TGTGCCAGCAGCTTCCTAGCGGGGGGCTACGAGCAGTACTTC. Full variable domain (outside the CDR3, taken from reference TRBV7-2 and TRBJ2-7): GAGVSQSPSNKVTEKGKDVELRCDPISGHTALYWYRQSLGQGLEFLIYFQGNSAPDKSGLPSDRFSAERTGGSVSTLTIQRTQQEDSAVYLCASSFLAGGYEQYFGPGTRLTVT.

The table lists this clonotype with a few counts. The rearrangement links TRBV19 to TRBJ1-2, with D perhaps TRBD1 (5 bases). V lost 5 bases and J lost 7, with 14 bases in between. Germline assignment: CDR1 LNHDA and CDR2 SQIVND (reference sequence). This CDR3 is 13 amino acids long. Here the CDR3 reads CASSFRQHRGYTF. The CDR3 coding sequence is TGTGCCAGTAGTTTCAGACAGCATCGTGGCTACACCTTC.

V gene TRBV19 combines with J gene TRBJ1-4; no clear D. V lost 5 bases, J lost 7 bases, and 11 bases lay in between. Germline values: CDR1 LNHDA, CDR2 SQIVND (reference sequence). The CDR3 is 13 amino acids. CDR3 sequence: CASSHTHAEKLFF. CDR3 nucleotides: TGTGCCAGTAGTCACACCCATGCTGAAAAACTGTTTTTT.

The V and J genes are TRBV19 and TRBJ2-6, with 11 bases that match TRBD1. With 4 bases clipped from V and 2 bases from J, the junction kept 4 bases outside the gene matches. Germline CDR1 and CDR2: LNHDA and SQIVND (reference sequence). The CDR3 spans 17 residues. The CDR3 loop is CASSTWDRGTGANVLTF. DNA for the CDR3: TGTGCCAGTAGTACGTGGGACAGGGGGACTGGGGCCAACGTCCTGACTTTC. Combining the CDR3 with reference TRBV19 and TRBJ2-6 gives the whole variable domain DGGITQSPKYLFRKEGQNVTLSCEQNLNHDAMYWYRQDPGQGLRLIYYSQIVNDFQKGDIAEGYSVSREKKESFPLTVTSAQKNPTAFYLCASSTWDRGTGANVLTFGAGSRLTVL.

Only a few counts were recorded for this clonotype. This chain joins TRBV12-3 or TRBV12-4 and TRBJ2-3, with 7 positions matching TRBD2. Trimming removed 6 bases from V and 0 bases from J; junction bases left unmatched: 9. The length of the CDR3 is 16 residues. The CDR3 nucleotides are TGTGCCAGCAGCCCGGGCGGGAGAGGGAGCACAGATACGCAGTATTTT. As protein: CASSPGGRGSTDTQYF.